What follows describes a single TCR beta chain. The target antigen is unknown. The sample originates from a study of cytomegalovirus exposure and HLA in healthy donors. Study findings and constraints: Beyond CMV serostatus, there was no information to go on about immune exposure. Researchers left out some V segments, among them TRBV6-2 and TRBV6-3, as indistinguishable.

13 Jbeta primers and 60 Vbeta primers were used for the PCR. Method: immunoSEQ multiplex PCR; TCRdb's copy keeps in-frame clones and lacks some. The table has about 160,000 clones, roughly 78% seen once. Germline V gene lookup returns CDR1 MNHNS and CDR2 SASEGT. The CDR3 runs to 15 residues. V trimming: 5 bases; J trimming: 5 bases; junction bases outside the gene matches: 10. The sample consisted of PBMCs. The chain links TRBV6-1 to TRBJ2-5; TRBD1 aligns across 8 bases. The TCR originated in a man between 35 and 55 years old in good health and CMV-seropositive. CDR3 sequence: CASSLGQGDLETQYF. DNA for the CDR3: TGTGCCAGCAGTTTAGGACAGGGAGATCTGGAGACCCAGTACTTC.